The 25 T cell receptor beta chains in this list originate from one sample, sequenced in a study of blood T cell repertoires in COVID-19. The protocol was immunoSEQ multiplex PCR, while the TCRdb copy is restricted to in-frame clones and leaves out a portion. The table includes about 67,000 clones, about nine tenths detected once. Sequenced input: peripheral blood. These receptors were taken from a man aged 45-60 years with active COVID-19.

The CDR3 loop is CASSLGQGAGEAFF. CDR3 nucleotides: TGCGCCAGCAGCTTGGGACAGGGGGCCGGTGAAGCTTTCTTT. V usage is TRBV5-1 and J usage is TRBJ1-1, with 10 bases that match TRBD1. This CDR3 is built from 14 residues. Per the germline V gene, CDR1 is SGHRS and CDR2 is YFSETQ. The V gene end was trimmed by 0 bases and the J gene end by 7 bases; junction bases not matched to a gene: 3. Full variable domain (rest looked up from reference TRBV5-1 and TRBJ1-1): KAGVTQTPRYLIKTRGQQVTLSCSPISGHRSVSWYQQTPGQGLQFLFEYFSETQRNKGNFPGRFSGRQFSNSRSEMNVSTLELGDSALYLCASSLGQGAGEAFFGQGTRLTVV.

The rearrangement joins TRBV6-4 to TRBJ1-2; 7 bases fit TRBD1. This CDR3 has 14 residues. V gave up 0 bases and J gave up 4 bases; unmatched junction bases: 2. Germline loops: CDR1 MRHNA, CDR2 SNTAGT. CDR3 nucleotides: TGTGCCAGCAGTGACTCGAACAGGGGCTATGGCTACACCTTC. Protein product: CASSDSNRGYGYTF.

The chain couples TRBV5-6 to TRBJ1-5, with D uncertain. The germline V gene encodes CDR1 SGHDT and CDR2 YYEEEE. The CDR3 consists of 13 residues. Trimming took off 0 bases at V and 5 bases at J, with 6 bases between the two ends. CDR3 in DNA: TGTGCCAGCAGCTTGGGGCAGGATCAGCCCCAGCATTTT. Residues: CASSLGQDQPQHF.

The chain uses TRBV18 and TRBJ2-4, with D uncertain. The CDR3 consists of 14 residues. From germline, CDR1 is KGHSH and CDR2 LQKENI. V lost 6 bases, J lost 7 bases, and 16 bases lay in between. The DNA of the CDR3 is TGTGCCAGCTCTCCAGAAACGGTAACCAACATTCAGTACTTC. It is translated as CASSPETVTNIQYF.

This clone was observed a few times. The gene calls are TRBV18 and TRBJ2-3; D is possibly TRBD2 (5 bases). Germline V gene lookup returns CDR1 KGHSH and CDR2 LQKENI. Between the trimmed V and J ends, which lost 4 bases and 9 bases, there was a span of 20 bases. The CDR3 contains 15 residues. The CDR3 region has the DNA TGTGCCAGCTCACGGGCTAGCACCCGACCGGGGACGCAGTATTTT. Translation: CASSRASTRPGTQYF.

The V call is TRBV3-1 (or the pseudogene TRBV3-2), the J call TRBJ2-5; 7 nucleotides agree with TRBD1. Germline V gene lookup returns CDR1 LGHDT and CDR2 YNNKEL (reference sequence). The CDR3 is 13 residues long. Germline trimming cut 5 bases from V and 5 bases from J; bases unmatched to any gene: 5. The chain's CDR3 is CASSDGQVETQYF. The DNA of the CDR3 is TGTGCCAGCAGCGACGGACAGGTTGAGACCCAGTACTTC.

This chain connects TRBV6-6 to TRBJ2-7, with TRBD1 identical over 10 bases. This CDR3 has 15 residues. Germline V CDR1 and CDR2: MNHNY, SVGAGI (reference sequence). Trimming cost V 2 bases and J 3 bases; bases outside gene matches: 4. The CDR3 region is CASSYGTGAGYEQYF. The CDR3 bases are TGTGCCAGCAGTTACGGGACAGGGGCTGGCTACGAGCAGTACTTC.

CDR3 coding DNA: TGTGCCAGCAGCCGTACAGGGGTGACTTACGAGCAGTACTTC. Protein product: CASSRTGVTYEQYF. This chain connects TRBV6-2 or TRBV6-3 to TRBJ2-7, with 7 positions matching TRBD1. Per the germline V gene, CDR1 is MNHEY and CDR2 is SVGEGT. V lost 6 bases, J lost 4 bases, and 9 bases stayed unmatched. The CDR3 sequence is 14 residues long.

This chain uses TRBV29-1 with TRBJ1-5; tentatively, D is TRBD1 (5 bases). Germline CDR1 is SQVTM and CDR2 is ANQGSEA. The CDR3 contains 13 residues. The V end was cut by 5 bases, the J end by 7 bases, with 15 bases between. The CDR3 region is CSVCFRVGQPQHF. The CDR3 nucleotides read TGCAGCGTTTGTTTCAGGGTAGGCCAGCCCCAGCATTTT.

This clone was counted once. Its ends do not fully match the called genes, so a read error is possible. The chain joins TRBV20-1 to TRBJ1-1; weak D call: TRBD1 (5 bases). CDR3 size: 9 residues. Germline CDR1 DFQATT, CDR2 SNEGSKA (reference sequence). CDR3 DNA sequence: TGCAGTGTCATAACCGGGGACTATTTT. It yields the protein CSVITGDYF.

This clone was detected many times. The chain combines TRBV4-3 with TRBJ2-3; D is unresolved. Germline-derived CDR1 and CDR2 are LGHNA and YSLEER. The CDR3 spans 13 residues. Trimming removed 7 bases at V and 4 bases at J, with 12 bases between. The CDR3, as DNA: TGCGCCAGCAAGGAGTATCGGGCAGATACGCAGTATTTT. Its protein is CASKEYRADTQYF.

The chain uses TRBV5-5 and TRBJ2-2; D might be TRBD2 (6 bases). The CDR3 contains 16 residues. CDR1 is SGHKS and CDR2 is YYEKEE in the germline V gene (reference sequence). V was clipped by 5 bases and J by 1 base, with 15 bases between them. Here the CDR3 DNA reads TGTGCCAGCAGTTCTGAACCGGGACTGAACACCGGGGAGCTGTTTTTT. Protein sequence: CASSSEPGLNTGELFF.

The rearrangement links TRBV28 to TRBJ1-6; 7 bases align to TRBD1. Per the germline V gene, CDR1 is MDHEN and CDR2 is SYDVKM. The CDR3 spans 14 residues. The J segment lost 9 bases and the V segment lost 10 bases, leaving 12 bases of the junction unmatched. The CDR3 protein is CATTQGGESSPLHF. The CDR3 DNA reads TGTGCCACCACCCAAGGGGGCGAGAGTTCACCCCTCCACTTT.

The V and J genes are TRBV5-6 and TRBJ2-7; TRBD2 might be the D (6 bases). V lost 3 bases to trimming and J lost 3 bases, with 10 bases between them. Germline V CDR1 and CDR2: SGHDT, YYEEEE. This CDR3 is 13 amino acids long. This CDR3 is CASSSGTYYEQYF. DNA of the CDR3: TGTGCCAGCAGCTCCGGGACTTACTACGAGCAGTACTTC.

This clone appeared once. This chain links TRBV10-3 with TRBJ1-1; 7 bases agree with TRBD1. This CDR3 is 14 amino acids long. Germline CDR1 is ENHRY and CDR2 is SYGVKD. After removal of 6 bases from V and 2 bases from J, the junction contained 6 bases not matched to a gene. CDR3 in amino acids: CAIRTGTENTEAFF. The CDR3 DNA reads TGTGCCATCAGGACCGGGACAGAAAACACTGAAGCTTTCTTT.

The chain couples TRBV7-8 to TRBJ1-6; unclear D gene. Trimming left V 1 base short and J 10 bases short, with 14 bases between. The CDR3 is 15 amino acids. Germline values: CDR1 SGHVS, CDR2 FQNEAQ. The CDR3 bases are TGTGCCAGCAGCTTAGGTCGTCCGAAAGAGTCACCCCTCCACTTT. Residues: CASSLGRPKESPLHF. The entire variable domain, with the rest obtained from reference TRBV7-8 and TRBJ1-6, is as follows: GAGVSQSPRYKVAKRGQDVALRCDPISGHVSLFWYQQALGQGPEFLTYFQNEAQLDKSGLPSDRFFAERPEGSVSTLKIQRTQQEDSAVYLCASSLGRPKESPLHFGNGTRLTVT.

DNA of the CDR3: TGTGCCAGCACTCAGGGGTCGAGCTATGGCTACACCTTC. Translated: CASTQGSSYGYTF. The rearrangement joins TRBV2 to TRBJ1-2, with a weak D call TRBD1 (6 bases). V shed 7 bases and J shed 4 bases, with 13 bases lying between them. Germline CDR1 reads SNHLY; CDR2 reads FYNNEI. The CDR3 sequence is 13 residues long.

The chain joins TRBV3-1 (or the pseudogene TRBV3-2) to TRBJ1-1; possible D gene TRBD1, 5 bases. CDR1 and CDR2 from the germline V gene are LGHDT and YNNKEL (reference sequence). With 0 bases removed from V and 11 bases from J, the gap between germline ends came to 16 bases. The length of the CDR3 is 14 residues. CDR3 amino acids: CASSQDGDSYLAFF. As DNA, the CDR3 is TGTGCCAGCAGCCAAGACGGGGACTCCTACCTGGCTTTCTTT.

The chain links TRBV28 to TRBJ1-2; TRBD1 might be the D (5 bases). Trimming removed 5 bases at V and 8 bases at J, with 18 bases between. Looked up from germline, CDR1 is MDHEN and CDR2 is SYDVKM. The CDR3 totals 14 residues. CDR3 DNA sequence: TGTGCCAGCAGTCGGGGGTCATTAATCGGGGGCTACACCTTC. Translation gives CASSRGSLIGGYTF.

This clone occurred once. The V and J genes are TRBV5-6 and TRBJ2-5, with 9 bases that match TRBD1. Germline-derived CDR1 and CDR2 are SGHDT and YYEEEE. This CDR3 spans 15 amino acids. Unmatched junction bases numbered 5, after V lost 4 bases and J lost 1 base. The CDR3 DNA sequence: TGTGCCAGCAGCCAGGACAGGGGCCTCCAAGAGACCCAGTACTTC. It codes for CASSQDRGLQETQYF.

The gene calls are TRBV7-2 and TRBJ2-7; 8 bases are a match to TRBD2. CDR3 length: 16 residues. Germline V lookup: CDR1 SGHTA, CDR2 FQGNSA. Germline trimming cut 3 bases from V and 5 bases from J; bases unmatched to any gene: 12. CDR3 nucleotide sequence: TGTGCCAGCAGCTTCCCCCTGGCGGGAGGATGGAACGAGCAGTACTTC. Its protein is CASSFPLAGGWNEQYF.

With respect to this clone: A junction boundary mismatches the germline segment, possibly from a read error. CDR3: CASTGGRLLNF. CDR3 nucleotide sequence: TGTGCCAGTACCGGCGGGCGCCTCTTAAACTTC. The chain employs TRBV19 and TRBJ2-7; perhaps TRBD2 as D (5 bases). Germline V lookup: CDR1 LNHDA, CDR2 SQIVND (reference sequence). The CDR3 extends over 11 amino acids.

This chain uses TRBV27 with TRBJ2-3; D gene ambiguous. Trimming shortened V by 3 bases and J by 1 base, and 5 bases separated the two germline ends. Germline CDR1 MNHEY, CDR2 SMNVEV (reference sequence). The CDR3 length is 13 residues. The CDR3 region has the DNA TGTGCCAGCAGTTTTCTCCGCACAGATACGCAGTATTTT. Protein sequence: CASSFLRTDTQYF.

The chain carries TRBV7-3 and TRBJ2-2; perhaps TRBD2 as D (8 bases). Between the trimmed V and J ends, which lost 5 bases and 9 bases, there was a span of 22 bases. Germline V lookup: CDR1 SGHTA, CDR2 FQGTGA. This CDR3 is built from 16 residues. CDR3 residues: CASSPAPGLGGRELFF. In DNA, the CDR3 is TGTGCCAGCAGCCCCGCCCCGGGACTAGGGGGCCGGGAGCTGTTTTTT.

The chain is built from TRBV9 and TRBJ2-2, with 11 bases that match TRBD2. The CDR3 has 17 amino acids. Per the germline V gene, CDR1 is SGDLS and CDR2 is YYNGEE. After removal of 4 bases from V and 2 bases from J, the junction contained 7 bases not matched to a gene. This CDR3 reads CASSYSLAGVNTGELFF. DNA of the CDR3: TGTGCCAGCAGCTATTCACTAGCGGGAGTCAACACCGGGGAGCTGTTTTTT.